These 11 T cell receptor beta chains share one sample of origin, sequenced in a study of CD8 T cells in ankylosing spondylitis. TCRdb analysed the 5' RACE reads with MiXCR anew, one entry per CDR3 protein. This sample has about 130,000 distinct CDR3 sequences; 6% to 8.5% occur once, and the top ten carry approximately 13%. The sequencing sample was made of blood, either unsorted or a sorted T cell fraction (not recorded which). The receptors derive from a female donor with ankylosing spondylitis or in good health (not recorded which).

This clonotype occurred many times. This chain connects TRBV6-2 or TRBV6-3 to TRBJ1-1; D is uncertain. V lost 5 bases, J lost 0 bases, and 13 bases lay in between. Germline values: CDR1 MNHEY, CDR2 SVGEGT. The CDR3 is made up of 15 amino acids. DNA for the CDR3: TGTGCCAGCAGTCTCCTGCAAGGTCTGAACACTGAAGCTTTCTTT. Encoded protein: CASSLLQGLNTEAFF.

This clonotype was seen at least ten times. The rearrangement uses TRBV5-1 and TRBJ1-1, with 8 bases matching TRBD1. The CDR3 loop spans 14 amino acids. Germline assignment: CDR1 SGHRS and CDR2 YFSETQ. V lost 5 bases and J lost 1; bases outside the gene matches: 4. CDR3 residues: CASRRQGANTEAFF. CDR3 DNA: TGCGCCAGCAGGAGGCAGGGGGCGAACACTGAAGCTTTCTTT.

The V call is TRBV4-1, the J call TRBJ1-1; tentative D call: TRBD1 (5 bases). V gave up 5 bases and J gave up 0 bases, with 19 bases separating them. Germline V lookup: CDR1 MGHRA, CDR2 YSYEKL. This CDR3 comprises 17 residues. In nucleotides, the CDR3 is TGCGCCAGCAGCATCTCCACACAGGCAACTATGAACACTGAAGCTTTCTTT. Amino acids: CASSISTQATMNTEAFF.

This rearrangement joins TRBV5-6 to TRBJ1-5; the match to TRBD1 covers 7 bases. Germline V lookup: CDR1 SGHDT, CDR2 YYEEEE. Trimming cost V 5 bases and J 3 bases; bases outside gene matches: 11. This CDR3 has 16 residues. The CDR3 here is CASSSRRQGLNQPQHF. In DNA, the CDR3 is TGTGCCAGCAGTAGCAGGAGACAGGGCCTCAATCAGCCCCAGCATTTT. The whole variable domain, remainder taken from reference TRBV5-6 and TRBJ1-5, is DAGVTQSPTHLIKTRGQQVTLRCSPKSGHDTVSWYQQALGQGPQFIFQYYEEEERQRGNFPDRFSGHQFPNYSSELNVNALLLGDSALYLCASSSRRQGLNQPQHFGDGTRLSIL.

This clonotype has at least ten counts. The chain is built from TRBV20-1 and TRBJ1-6; D uncertain. Per germline, CDR1 DFQATT and CDR2 SNEGSKA (reference sequence). The length of the CDR3 is 13 residues. Trimming stripped 5 bases from V and 10 bases from J, with 15 bases between. The CDR3 region has the DNA TGCAGTGCTTCAGAGGGCAACACCTCACCCCTCCACTTT. Encoded protein: CSASEGNTSPLHF.

There are many counts of this clonotype. The gene calls are TRBV5-1 and TRBJ2-2, with 7 bases lining up with TRBD1. This CDR3 comprises 15 residues. Per germline, CDR1 SGHRS and CDR2 YFSETQ. V was clipped by 4 bases and J by 4 bases; unmatched bases: 7. DNA of the CDR3: TGCGCCAGCAGCACGGGACAGCAAGTCACCGGGGAGCTGTTTTTT. Its protein product is CASSTGQQVTGELFF.

The J gene is TRBJ1-6, the V gene TRBV18, with 7 bases matching TRBD1. Trimming removed 3 bases from V and 8 bases from J; junction bases left unmatched: 4. Germline V gives CDR1 KGHSH, CDR2 LQKENI. The CDR3 has 14 amino acids. CDR3 sequence: CASSPTGRDSPLHF. In DNA, the CDR3 is TGTGCCAGCTCACCGACAGGGAGGGATTCACCCCTCCACTTT.

At least ten counts were recorded for this clonotype. The V call is TRBV28, the J call TRBJ1-6; D not certain. CDR1 and CDR2 from the germline V gene are MDHEN and SYDVKM. V lost 6 bases and J 8 bases, leaving 17 bases between the germline ends. This CDR3 has 15 amino acids. The CDR3 is CASSPIREGHSPLHF. In nucleotides, the CDR3 is TGTGCCAGCAGCCCAATAAGGGAGGGCCATTCACCCCTCCACTTT.

This clonotype has a count of ten or more. The chain couples TRBV5-1 to TRBJ2-2, with 9 bases identical to TRBD2. The ends lost 1 base at V and 4 bases at J; junction bases unmatched: 2. Germline V gene data show CDR1 as SGHRS and CDR2 as YFSETQ. This CDR3 contains 15 residues. CDR3 bases: TGCGCCAGCAGCTTGCTAGCGGGGAGCACCGGGGAGCTGTTTTTT. This gives the protein CASSLLAGSTGELFF.

This clonotype came up many times. The chain employs TRBV28 and TRBJ1-5, with a weak D call TRBD1 (6 bases). Germline CDR1 is MDHEN and CDR2 is SYDVKM. The CDR3 extends over 17 amino acids. Trimming took 8 bases from V and 0 from J, leaving 20 bases between them. This chain's CDR3 is CASFPRGRSYSNQPQHF. CDR3 bases: TGTGCCAGCTTCCCCAGGGGACGATCTTATAGCAATCAGCCCCAGCATTTT.

This clonotype was observed at least ten times. The chain employs TRBV5-1 and TRBJ2-7; TRBD1 is a possible D gene (6 bases). The CDR3 spans 15 residues. Trimming removed 1 base from V and 1 base from J, with 12 bases in between. Germline CDR1 SGHRS, CDR2 YFSETQ. CDR3: CASSLFDRISYEQYF. The CDR3 bases are TGCGCCAGCAGCTTGTTCGACAGGATTTCCTACGAGCAGTACTTC.